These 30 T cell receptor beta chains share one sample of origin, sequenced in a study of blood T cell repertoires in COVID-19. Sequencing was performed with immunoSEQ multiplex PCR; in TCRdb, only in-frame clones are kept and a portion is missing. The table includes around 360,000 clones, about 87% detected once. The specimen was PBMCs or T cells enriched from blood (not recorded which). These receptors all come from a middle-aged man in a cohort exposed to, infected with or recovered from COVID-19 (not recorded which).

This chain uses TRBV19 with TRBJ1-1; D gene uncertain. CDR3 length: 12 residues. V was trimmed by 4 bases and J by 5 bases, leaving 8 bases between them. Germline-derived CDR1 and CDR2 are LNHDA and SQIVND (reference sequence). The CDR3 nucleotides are TGTGCCAGTAGTAGCAGTGATACTGAAGCTTTCTTT. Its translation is CASSSSDTEAFF.

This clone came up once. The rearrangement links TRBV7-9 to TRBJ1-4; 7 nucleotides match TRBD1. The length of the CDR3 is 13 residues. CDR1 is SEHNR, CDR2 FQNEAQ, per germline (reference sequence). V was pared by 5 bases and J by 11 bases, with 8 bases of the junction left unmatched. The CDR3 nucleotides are TGTGCCAGCAGCCCAGACAGGGAATGGAAACTGTTTTTT. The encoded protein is CASSPDREWKLFF.

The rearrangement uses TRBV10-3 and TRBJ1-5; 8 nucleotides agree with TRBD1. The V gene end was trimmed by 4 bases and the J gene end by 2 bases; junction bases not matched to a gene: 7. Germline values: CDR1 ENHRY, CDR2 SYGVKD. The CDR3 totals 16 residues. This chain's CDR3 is CAISGGQGFGNQPQHF. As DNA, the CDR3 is TGTGCCATCAGTGGCGGACAGGGATTCGGCAATCAGCCCCAGCATTTT.

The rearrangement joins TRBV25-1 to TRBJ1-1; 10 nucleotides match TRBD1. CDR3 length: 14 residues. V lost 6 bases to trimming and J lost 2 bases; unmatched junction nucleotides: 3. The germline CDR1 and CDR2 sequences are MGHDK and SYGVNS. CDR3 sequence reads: CASRGQGDNTEAFF. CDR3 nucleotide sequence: TGTGCCAGCAGAGGACAGGGGGACAACACTGAAGCTTTCTTT.

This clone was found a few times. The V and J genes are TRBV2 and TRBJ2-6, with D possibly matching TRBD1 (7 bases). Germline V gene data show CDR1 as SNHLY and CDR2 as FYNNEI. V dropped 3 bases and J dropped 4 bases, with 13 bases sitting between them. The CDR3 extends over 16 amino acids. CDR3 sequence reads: CASSDVEGAGANVLTF. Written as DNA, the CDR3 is TGTGCCAGCAGTGATGTGGAGGGGGCCGGGGCCAACGTCCTGACTTTC.

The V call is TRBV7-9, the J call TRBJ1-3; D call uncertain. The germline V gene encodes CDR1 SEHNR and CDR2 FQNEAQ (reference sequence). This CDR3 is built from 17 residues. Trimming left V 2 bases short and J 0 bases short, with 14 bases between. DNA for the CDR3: TGTGCCAGCAGCTTATTACCAGGCCTAAGCTCTGGAAACACCATATATTTT. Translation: CASSLLPGLSSGNTIYF.

DNA for the CDR3: TGCGCCAGCAGTGAGTCGGTCGCAGGGTCCTACAATGAGCAGTTCTTC. Encoded protein: CASSESVAGSYNEQFF. The chain is built from TRBV10-1 and TRBJ2-1; possible D gene TRBD1, 5 bases. Germline CDR1 is WNHNN and CDR2 is SYGVQD (reference sequence). CDR3 length: 16 residues. Trimming pared 0 bases from V and 1 base from J, leaving 10 bases between.

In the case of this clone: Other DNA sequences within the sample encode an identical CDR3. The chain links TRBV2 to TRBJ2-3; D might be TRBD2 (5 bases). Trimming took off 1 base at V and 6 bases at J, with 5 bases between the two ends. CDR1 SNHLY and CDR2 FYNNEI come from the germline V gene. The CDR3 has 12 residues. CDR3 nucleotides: TGTGCCAGCAGTGAAGGGAGGGATACGCAGTATTTT. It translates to CASSEGRDTQYF.

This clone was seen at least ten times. As DNA, the CDR3 is TGTGCCAGCAGGGGGCTTAGGGGGAATCACTACGAGCAGTACTTC. This sequence encodes CASRGLRGNHYEQYF. The genes are TRBV6-5 and TRBJ2-7; D is possibly TRBD1 (6 bases). The CDR3 length is 15 residues. Between the trimmed V and J ends, which lost 6 bases and 3 bases, there was a span of 18 bases. Germline V gene sequence: CDR1 MNHEY, CDR2 SVGAGI.

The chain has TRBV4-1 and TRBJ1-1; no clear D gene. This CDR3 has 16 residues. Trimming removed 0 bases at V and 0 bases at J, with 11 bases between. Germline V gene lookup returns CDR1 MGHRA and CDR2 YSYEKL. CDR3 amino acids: CASSQEGRRLNTEAFF. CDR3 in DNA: TGCGCCAGCAGCCAAGAGGGGAGGAGGCTGAACACTGAAGCTTTCTTT.

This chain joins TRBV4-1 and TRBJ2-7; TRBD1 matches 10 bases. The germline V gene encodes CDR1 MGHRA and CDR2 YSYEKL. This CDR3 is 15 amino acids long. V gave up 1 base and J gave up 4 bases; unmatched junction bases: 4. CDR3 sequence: CASSQVGTGEYEQYF. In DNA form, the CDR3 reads TGCGCCAGCAGCCAAGTCGGGACAGGGGAATACGAGCAGTACTTC.

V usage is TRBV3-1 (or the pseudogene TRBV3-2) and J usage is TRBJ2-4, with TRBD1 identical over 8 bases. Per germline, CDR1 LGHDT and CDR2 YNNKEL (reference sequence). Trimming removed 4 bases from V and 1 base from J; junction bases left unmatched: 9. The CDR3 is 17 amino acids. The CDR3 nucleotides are TGTGCCAGCAGCCTCCGGACAGGGCTGGGGGCCAAAAACATTCAGTACTTC. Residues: CASSLRTGLGAKNIQYF.

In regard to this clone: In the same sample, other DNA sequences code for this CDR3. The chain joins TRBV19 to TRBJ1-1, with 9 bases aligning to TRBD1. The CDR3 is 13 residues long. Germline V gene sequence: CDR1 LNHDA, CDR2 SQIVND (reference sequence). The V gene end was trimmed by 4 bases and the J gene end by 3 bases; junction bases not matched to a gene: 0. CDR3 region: CASSRQGDTEAFF. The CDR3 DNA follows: TGTGCCAGTAGTAGACAGGGGGACACTGAAGCTTTCTTT.

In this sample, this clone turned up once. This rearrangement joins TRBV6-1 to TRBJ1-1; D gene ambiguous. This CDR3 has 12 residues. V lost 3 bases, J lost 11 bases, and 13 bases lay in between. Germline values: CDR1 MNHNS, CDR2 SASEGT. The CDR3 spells CASSEEALRAFF. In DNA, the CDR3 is TGTGCCAGCAGTGAGGAGGCCCTGAGGGCTTTCTTT.

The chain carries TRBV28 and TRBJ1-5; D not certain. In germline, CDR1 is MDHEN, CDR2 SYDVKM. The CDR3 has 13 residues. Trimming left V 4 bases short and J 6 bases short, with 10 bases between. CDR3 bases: TGTGCCAGCAGTTCGGAACAGACTCAGCCCCAGCATTTT. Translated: CASSSEQTQPQHF.

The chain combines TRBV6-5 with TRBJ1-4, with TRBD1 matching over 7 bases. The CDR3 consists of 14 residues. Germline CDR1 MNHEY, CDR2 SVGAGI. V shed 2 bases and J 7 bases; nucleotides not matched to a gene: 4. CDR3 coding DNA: TGTGCCAGCAGTTACAGGGGGCAGGGTGAAAAACTGTTTTTT. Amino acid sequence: CASSYRGQGEKLFF.

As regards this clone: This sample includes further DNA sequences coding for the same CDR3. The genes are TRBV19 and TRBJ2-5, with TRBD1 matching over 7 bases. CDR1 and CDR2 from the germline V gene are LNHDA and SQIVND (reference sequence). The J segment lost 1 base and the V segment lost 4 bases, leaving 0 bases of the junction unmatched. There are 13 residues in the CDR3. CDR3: CASSRDSQETQYF. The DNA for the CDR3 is TGTGCCAGTAGTAGGGACAGCCAAGAGACCCAGTACTTC.

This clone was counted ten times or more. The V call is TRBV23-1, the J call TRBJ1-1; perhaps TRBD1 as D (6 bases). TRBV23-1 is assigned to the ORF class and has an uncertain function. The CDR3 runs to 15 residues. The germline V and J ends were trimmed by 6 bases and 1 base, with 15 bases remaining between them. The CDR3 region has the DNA TGCGCCAGCAGACCCCCGGACAGCACGAACACTGAAGCTTTCTTT. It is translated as CASRPPDSTNTEAFF.

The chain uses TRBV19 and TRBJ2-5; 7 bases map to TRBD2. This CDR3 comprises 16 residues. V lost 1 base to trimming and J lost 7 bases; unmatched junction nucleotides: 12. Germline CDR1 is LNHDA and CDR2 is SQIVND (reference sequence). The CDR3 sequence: CASSIGGGSHIRTQYF. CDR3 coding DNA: TGTGCCAGTAGTATAGGTGGCGGGAGCCACATAAGGACCCAGTACTTC.

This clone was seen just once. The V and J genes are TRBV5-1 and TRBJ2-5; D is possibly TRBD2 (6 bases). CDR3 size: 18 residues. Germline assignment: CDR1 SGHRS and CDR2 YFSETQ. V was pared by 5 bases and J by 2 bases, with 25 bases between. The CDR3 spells CASREGFAGRLLQETQYF. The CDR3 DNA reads TGCGCCAGCAGGGAGGGGTTCGCAGGGAGGTTACTACAAGAGACCCAGTACTTC.

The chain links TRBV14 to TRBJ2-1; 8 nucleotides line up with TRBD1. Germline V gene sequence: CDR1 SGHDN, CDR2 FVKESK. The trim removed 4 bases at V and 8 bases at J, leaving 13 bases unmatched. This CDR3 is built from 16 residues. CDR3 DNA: TGTGCCAGCAGCCCCCCAGGGGGCGGAAGCTCCGATGAGCAGTTCTTC. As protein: CASSPPGGGSSDEQFF.

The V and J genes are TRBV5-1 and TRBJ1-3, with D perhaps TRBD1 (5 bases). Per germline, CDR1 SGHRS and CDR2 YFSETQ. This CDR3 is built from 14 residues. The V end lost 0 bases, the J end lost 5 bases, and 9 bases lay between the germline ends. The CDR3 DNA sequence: TGCGCCAGCAGCTTGGACAGGACCCGAAACACCATATATTTT. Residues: CASSLDRTRNTIYF.

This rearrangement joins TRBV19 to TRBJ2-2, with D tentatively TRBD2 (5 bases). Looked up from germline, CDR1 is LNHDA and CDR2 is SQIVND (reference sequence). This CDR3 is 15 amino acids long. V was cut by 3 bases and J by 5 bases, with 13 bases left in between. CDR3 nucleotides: TGTGCCAGTAGTATCTTCCAGGCGGGTACCGGGGAGCTGTTTTTT. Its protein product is CASSIFQAGTGELFF. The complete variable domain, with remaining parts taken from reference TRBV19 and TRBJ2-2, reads DGGITQSPKYLFRKEGQNVTLSCEQNLNHDAMYWYRQDPGQGLRLIYYSQIVNDFQKGDIAEGYSVSREKKESFPLTVTSAQKNPTAFYLCASSIFQAGTGELFFGEGSRLTVL.

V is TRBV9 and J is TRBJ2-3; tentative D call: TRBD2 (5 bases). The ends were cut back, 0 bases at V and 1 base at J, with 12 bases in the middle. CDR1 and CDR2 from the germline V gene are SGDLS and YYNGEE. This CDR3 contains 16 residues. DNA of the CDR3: TGTGCCAGCAGCGTAGCTTCACTAGGTGGCACAGATACGCAGTATTTT. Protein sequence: CASSVASLGGTDTQYF.

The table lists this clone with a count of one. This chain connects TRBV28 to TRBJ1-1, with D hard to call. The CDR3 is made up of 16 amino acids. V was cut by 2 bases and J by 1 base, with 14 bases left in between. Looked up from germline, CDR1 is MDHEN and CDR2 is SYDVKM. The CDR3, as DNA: TGTGCCAGCAGTTTACAGGCCTCCCTCCCGAACACTGAAGCTTTCTTT. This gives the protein CASSLQASLPNTEAFF.

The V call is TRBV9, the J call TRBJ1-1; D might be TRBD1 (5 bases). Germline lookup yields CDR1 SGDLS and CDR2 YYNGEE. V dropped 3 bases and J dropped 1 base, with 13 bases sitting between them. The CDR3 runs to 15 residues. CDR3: CASSGGGGWNTEAFF. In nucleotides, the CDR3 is TGTGCCAGCAGCGGTGGTGGGGGGTGGAACACTGAAGCTTTCTTT. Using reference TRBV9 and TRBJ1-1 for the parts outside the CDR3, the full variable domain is DSGVTQTPKHLITATGQRVTLRCSPRSGDLSVYWYQQSLDQGLQFLIQYYNGEERAKGNILERFSAQQFPDLHSELNLSSLELGDSALYFCASSGGGGWNTEAFFGQGTRLTVV.

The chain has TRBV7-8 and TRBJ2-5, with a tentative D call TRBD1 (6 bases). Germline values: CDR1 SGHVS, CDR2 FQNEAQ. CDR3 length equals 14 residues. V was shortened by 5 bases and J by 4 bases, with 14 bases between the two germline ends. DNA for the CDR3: TGTGCCAGCAGCGTAGGGGTCAGGGGAGAGACCCAGTACTTC. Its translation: CASSVGVRGETQYF.

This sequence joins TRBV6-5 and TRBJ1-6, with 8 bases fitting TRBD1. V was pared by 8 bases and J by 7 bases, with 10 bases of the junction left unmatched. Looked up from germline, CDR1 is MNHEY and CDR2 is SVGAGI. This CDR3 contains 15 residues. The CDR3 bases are TGTGCCAGCGGTCCGCATCGACAGGGGAATTCACCCCTCCACTTT. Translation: CASGPHRQGNSPLHF.

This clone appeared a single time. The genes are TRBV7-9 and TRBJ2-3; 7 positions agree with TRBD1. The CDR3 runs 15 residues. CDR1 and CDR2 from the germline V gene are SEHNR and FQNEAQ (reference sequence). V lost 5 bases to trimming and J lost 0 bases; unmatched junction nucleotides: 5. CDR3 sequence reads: CASSEGQTSTDTQYF. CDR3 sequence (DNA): TGTGCCAGCAGCGAGGGACAGACTAGCACAGATACGCAGTATTTT.

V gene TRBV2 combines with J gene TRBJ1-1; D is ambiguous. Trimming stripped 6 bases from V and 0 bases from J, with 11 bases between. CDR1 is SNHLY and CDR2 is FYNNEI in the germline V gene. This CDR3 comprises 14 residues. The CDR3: CASRADGMNTEAFF. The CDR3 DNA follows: TGTGCCAGCAGAGCGGACGGAATGAACACTGAAGCTTTCTTT.